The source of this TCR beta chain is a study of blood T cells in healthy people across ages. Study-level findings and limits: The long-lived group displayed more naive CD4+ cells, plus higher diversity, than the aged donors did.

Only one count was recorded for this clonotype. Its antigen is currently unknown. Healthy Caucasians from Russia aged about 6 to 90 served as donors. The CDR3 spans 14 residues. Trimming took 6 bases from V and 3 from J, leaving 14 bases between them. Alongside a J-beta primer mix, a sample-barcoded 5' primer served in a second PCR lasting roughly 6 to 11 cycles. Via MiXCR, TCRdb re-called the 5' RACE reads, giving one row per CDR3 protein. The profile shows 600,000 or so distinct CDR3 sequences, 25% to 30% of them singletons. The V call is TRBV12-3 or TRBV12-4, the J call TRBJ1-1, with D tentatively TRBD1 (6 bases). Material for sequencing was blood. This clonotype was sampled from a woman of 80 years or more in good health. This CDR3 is CASRKGGADTEAFF. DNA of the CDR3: TGTGCCAGCAGAAAAGGGGGGGCGGACACTGAAGCTTTCTTT.